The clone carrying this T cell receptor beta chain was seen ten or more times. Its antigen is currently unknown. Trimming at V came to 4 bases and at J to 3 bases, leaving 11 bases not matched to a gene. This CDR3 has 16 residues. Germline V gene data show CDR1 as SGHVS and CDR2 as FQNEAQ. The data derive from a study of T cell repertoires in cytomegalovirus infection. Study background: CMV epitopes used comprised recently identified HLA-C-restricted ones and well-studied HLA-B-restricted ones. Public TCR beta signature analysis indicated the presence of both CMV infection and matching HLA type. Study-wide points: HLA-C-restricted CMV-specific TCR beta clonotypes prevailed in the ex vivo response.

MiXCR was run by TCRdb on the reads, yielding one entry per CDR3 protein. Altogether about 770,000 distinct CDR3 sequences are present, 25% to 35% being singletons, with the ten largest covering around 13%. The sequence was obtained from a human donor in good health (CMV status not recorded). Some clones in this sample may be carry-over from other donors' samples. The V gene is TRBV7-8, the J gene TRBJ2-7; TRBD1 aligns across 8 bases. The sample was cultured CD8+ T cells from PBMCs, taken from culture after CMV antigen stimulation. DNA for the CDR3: TGTGCCAGCAGCTCCGTCCTGGCTGGGACAGGCTACGAGCAGTACTTC. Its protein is CASSSVLAGTGYEQYF.